This T cell receptor (beta chain) was sequenced during a study of cytomegalovirus exposure and HLA in healthy donors. Generated by immunoSEQ multiplex PCR, the TCRdb table keeps only in-frame clones and is missing some. The table includes 150,000 to 200,000 clones, about 81% detected once. The CDR3 has 14 amino acids. Germline assignment: CDR1 SGHAT and CDR2 FQNNGV. The ends lost 6 bases at V and 2 bases at J; junction bases unmatched: 7. The receptor comes from a woman aged 25-40 years in good health and CMV-seronegative. The chain links TRBV11-2 to TRBJ2-7; 7 positions match TRBD1. Sequenced: PBMCs. The CDR3 reads CASSARDRPYEQYF. In DNA, the CDR3 is TGTGCCAGCAGTGCCCGGGACAGACCCTACGAGCAGTACTTC.